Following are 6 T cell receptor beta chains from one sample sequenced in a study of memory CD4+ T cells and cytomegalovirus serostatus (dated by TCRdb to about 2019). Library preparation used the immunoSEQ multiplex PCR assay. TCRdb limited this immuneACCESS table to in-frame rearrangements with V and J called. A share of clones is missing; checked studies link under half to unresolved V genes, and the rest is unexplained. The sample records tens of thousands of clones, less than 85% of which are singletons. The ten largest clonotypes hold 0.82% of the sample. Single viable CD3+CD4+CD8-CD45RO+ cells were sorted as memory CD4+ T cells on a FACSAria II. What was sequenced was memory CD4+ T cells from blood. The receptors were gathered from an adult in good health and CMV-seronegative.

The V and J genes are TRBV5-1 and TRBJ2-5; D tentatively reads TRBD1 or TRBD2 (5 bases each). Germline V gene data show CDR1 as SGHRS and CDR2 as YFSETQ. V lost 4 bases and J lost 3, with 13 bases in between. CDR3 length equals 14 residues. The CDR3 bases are TGCGCCAGCAGCGGTCGGGACGGCAAAGAGACCCAGTACTTC. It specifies CASSGRDGKETQYF.

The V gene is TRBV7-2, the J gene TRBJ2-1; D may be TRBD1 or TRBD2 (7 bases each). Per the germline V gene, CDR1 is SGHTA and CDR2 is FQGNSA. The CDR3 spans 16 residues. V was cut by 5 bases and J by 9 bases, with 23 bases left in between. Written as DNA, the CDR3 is TGTGCCAGCAGCAGAAGGCCAGGGGGGGCCGGGGGTGAGCAGTTCTTC. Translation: CASSRRPGGAGGEQFF. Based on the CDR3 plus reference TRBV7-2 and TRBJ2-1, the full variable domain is GAGVSQSPSNKVTEKGKDVELRCDPISGHTALYWYRQSLGQGLEFLIYFQGNSAPDKSGLPSDRFSAERTGGSVSTLTIQRTQQEDSAVYLCASSRRPGGAGGEQFFGPGTRLTVL.

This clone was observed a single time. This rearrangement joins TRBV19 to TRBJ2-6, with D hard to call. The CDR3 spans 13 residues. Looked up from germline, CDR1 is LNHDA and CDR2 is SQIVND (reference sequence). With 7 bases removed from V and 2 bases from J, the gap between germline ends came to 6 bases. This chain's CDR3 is CASTGPGANVLTF. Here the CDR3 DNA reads TGTGCCAGTACGGGCCCTGGGGCCAACGTCCTGACTTTC.

CDR3 nucleotides: TGTGCCAGCAGTTTCGGGGCGGGGGCCCCTAATGAGCAGTTCTTC. It specifies CASSFGAGAPNEQFF. The chain recombines TRBV27 with TRBJ2-1; D is possibly TRBD2 (7 bases). Germline values: CDR1 MNHEY, CDR2 SMNVEV (reference sequence). V dropped 3 bases and J dropped 7 bases, with 16 bases sitting between them. The CDR3 is 15 amino acids.

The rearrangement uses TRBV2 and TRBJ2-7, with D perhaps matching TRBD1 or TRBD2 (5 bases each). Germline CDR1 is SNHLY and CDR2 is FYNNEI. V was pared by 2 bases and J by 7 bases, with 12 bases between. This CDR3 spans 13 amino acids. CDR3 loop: CASSEPFREEQYF. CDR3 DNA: TGTGCCAGCAGTGAACCATTCAGGGAGGAGCAGTACTTC.

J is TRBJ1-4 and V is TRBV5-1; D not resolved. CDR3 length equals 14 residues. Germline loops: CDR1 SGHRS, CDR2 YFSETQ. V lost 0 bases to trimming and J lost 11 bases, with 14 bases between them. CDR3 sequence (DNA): TGCGCCAGCAGCTTGGGGGATCCTCCTAATAAACTGTTTTTT. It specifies CASSLGDPPNKLFF.